Presented here are 17 T cell receptor beta chains from one specimen sequenced in a study of T cell repertoires in cytomegalovirus infection. MiXCR, run by TCRdb on the reads, gives a single entry per CDR3 protein. The sample shows 310,000 or so distinct CDR3 sequences, roughly 25% of them seen only once. The antigens of these receptors remain unknown. The sequencing here drew on cultured PBMCs, taken from culture after CMV antigen stimulation. The receptors derive from a human donor in good health (CMV status not recorded). Some clones in this sample may be carry-over from other donors' samples.

The V call is TRBV6-2 or TRBV6-3, the J call TRBJ2-1; D may be TRBD1 or TRBD2 (5 bases each). This CDR3 is built from 15 residues. Between the trimmed V and J ends, which lost 6 bases and 4 bases, there was a span of 16 bases. Germline CDR1 reads MNHEY; CDR2 reads SVGEGT. CDR3 DNA sequence: TGTGCCAGCAGGGGCCGGGGCGGACTGTACAATGAGCAGTTCTTC. The encoded protein is CASRGRGGLYNEQFF.

This clonotype was recorded at least ten times. The CDR3 DNA sequence: TGTGCCAGCAGCTTAGCGGGGACAGGGCCTGGAAACACCATATATTTT. It is translated as CASSLAGTGPGNTIYF. The J gene is TRBJ1-3, the V gene TRBV7-2; 9 bases agree with TRBD1. CDR1 and CDR2 (germline): SGHTA, FQGNSA. The junction had 2 bases not matched to a gene; V was cut back by 0 bases and J by 2 bases. This CDR3 is 16 amino acids long.

This clonotype turned up a few times. The chain recombines TRBV28 with TRBJ1-1, with D tentatively TRBD1 (5 bases). This CDR3 spans 13 amino acids. V was trimmed by 10 bases and J by 11 bases, leaving 23 bases between them. Germline assignment: CDR1 MDHEN and CDR2 SYDVKM. The CDR3 coding sequence is TGTGCCACCCAGATGACAGTTCCGGCCGGGGCTTTCTTT. Protein sequence: CATQMTVPAGAFF.

This chain joins TRBV10-3 and TRBJ1-3, with 9 bases aligning to TRBD1. The V segment lost 10 bases and the J segment 8 bases; nucleotides outside the gene matches: 6. This CDR3 is 12 amino acids long. The germline V gene has CDR1 ENHRY and CDR2 SYGVKD. The DNA of the CDR3 is TGTGCCAACCGGGACAGGGAAGACACCATATATTTT. As protein: CANRDREDTIYF.

The gene calls are TRBV4-2 and TRBJ1-3, with D unclear. CDR3 length: 16 residues. The germline CDR1 and CDR2 sequences are LGHNA and YNFKEQ. Trimming took 3 bases from V and 5 from J, leaving 17 bases between them. The DNA of the CDR3 is TGTGCCAGCAGCCAGGGGATGAGGGATTCCAGAAACACCATATATTTT. Protein sequence: CASSQGMRDSRNTIYF.

V gene TRBV6-2 or TRBV6-3 combines with J gene TRBJ2-2, with 7 bases matching TRBD2. The CDR3 extends over 15 amino acids. V lost 2 bases, J lost 4 bases, and 4 bases stayed unmatched. The germline V gene has CDR1 MNHEY and CDR2 SVGEGT. CDR3 in DNA: TGTGCCAGCAGTTACATTGCGGGAGCCACCGGGGAGCTGTTTTTT. It is translated as CASSYIAGATGELFF.

The genes are TRBV2 and TRBJ2-2; D is uncertain. The V end was cut by 8 bases, the J end by 1 base, with 5 bases between. This CDR3 spans 12 amino acids. CDR1 and CDR2 from the germline V gene are SNHLY and FYNNEI. For the CDR3, the DNA is TGTGCCAGCTTTAGGAACACCGGGGAGCTGTTTTTT. It translates to CASFRNTGELFF.

This clonotype appeared many times. The chain combines TRBV11-3 with TRBJ2-5; no definite D call. CDR1 SGHNT and CDR2 YENEEA come from the germline V gene. The CDR3 spans 12 residues. The V gene lost 0 bases and the J gene lost 5 bases, with 4 bases spanning the gap. The CDR3 loop is CASSLDRETQYF. CDR3 coding DNA: TGTGCCAGCAGCTTAGACCGGGAGACCCAGTACTTC.

The chain uses TRBV7-2 and TRBJ2-3; TRBD2 aligns across 15 bases. Looked up from germline, CDR1 is SGHTA and CDR2 is FQGNSA. The CDR3 length is 19 residues. V trimming: 4 bases; J trimming: 3 bases; junction bases outside the gene matches: 11. CDR3 DNA sequence: TGTGCCAGCAGCTGGGGGGGTGCGGGACTAGCGGGAGGAACAGATACGCAGTATTTT. It codes for CASSWGGAGLAGGTDTQYF.

The chain uses TRBV5-1 and TRBJ2-7; 7 nucleotides align to TRBD1. Per germline, CDR1 SGHRS and CDR2 YFSETQ. This CDR3 is built from 12 residues. Trimming removed 2 bases from V and 7 bases from J; junction bases left unmatched: 3. DNA of the CDR3: TGCGCCAGCAGCTTAGACAGGGAAGAGCAGTACTTC. This codes for CASSLDREEQYF.

V and J are TRBV12-3 or TRBV12-4 and TRBJ2-3, with 7 bases identical to TRBD1. The CDR3 runs 14 residues. V lost 7 bases, J lost 5 bases, and 9 bases stayed unmatched. The CDR3 loop is CASTPRDSLDTQYF. CDR3 DNA sequence: TGTGCCAGCACCCCCCGGGACAGTTTAGATACGCAGTATTTT.

The chain employs TRBV11-2 and TRBJ2-2; no clear D gene. This CDR3 comprises 13 residues. From germline, CDR1 is SGHAT and CDR2 FQNNGV. The germline V and J ends were trimmed by 0 bases and 6 bases, with 5 bases remaining between them. The chain's CDR3 is CASSLDSPGELFF. The DNA for the CDR3 is TGTGCCAGCAGCTTAGATTCCCCCGGGGAGCTGTTTTTT.

The CDR3 protein is CASSLQGSSPLHF. CDR3 coding DNA: TGTGCCAGCAGCCTACAGGGAAGTTCACCCCTCCACTTT. This sequence joins TRBV7-3 and TRBJ1-6; TRBD1 is a possible D gene (6 bases). Trimming stripped 5 bases from V and 9 bases from J, with 11 bases between. Germline values: CDR1 SGHTA, CDR2 FQGTGA. This CDR3 has 13 residues.

Relative to its sample, this clonotype is medium-sized. The rearrangement joins TRBV7-2 to TRBJ2-1; TRBD2 aligns across 9 bases. Trimming took 5 bases from V and 2 from J; bases not matched to a gene: 7. Germline V CDR1 and CDR2: SGHTA, FQGNSA. The CDR3 runs 16 residues. CDR3 bases: TGTGCCAGCAGCCTCTGGGCTAGCGGGACCTACAATGAGCAGTTCTTC. It encodes CASSLWASGTYNEQFF.

This clonotype has at least ten counts. V and J are TRBV7-2 and TRBJ1-1; D possibly corresponds to TRBD1 (5 bases). Trimming shortened V by 1 base and J by 3 bases, and 12 bases separated the two germline ends. Germline lookup yields CDR1 SGHTA and CDR2 FQGNSA. This CDR3 is 15 amino acids long. CDR3 DNA: TGTGCCAGCAGCTTAGTCGGGGGTTTAGACACTGAAGCTTTCTTT. Amino acid sequence: CASSLVGGLDTEAFF.

In this sample, this clonotype turned up many times. The genes are TRBV7-8 and TRBJ2-7; D unclear. Germline CDR1 reads SGHVS; CDR2 reads FQNEAQ. The V end lost 1 base, the J end lost 6 bases, and 10 bases lay between the germline ends. The CDR3 is 13 amino acids. The CDR3 is CASSLGNTPEQYF. CDR3 in DNA: TGTGCCAGCAGCTTAGGAAATACTCCCGAGCAGTACTTC.

This clonotype has a handful of counts. A clone one base away is much larger, so this may be a read error. This sequence joins TRBV7-2 and TRBJ2-5, with a tentative D call TRBD2 (5 bases). The V end was cut by 5 bases, the J end by 1 base, with 17 bases between. Per the germline V gene, CDR1 is SGHTA and CDR2 is FQGNSA. The CDR3 consists of 16 residues. The CDR3 loop reads CASSRIFPGIQETQYF. The CDR3 bases are TGTGCCAGCAGCCGAATCTTTCCGGGGATCCAAGAGACCCAGTACTTC.